This TCR beta chain was sequenced for a study of blood T cell repertoires in COVID-19. This table comes from immunoSEQ multiplex PCR, and its TCRdb copy is limited to in-frame clones, with some not included. The sample holds 250,000 or so clones, roughly 88% seen once. Looked up from germline, CDR1 is KGHSH and CDR2 is LQKENI. This CDR3 contains 13 residues. After removal of 4 bases from V and 3 bases from J, the junction contained 3 bases not matched to a gene. Researchers sorted participants into cohorts using their self-reported clinical history. The sequence was obtained from a woman aged 40 to 50 who had been exposed to COVID-19. This chain joins TRBV18 and TRBJ2-7, with TRBD1 matching over 7 bases. The specimen was PBMCs or T cells enriched from blood (not recorded which). In DNA form, the CDR3 reads TGTGCCAGCTCACTGGGACAGATCTACGAGCAGTACGTC. It translates to CASSLGQIYEQYV.